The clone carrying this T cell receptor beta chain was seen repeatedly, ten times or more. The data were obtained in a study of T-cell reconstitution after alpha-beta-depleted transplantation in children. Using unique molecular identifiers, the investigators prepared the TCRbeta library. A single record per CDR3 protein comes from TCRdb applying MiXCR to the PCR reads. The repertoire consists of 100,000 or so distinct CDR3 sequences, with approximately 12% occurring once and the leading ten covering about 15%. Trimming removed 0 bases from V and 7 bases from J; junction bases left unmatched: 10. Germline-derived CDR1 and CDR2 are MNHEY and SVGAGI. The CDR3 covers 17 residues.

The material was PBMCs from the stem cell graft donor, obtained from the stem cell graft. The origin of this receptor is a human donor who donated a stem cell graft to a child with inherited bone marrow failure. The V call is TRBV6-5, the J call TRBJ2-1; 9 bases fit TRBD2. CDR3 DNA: TGTGCCAGCAGTTACTCGATGGGCGGGGGGGTACATAATGAGCAGTTCTTC. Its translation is CASSYSMGGGVHNEQFF.